This T cell receptor beta chain was captured by sequencing in a study of Ad26.COV2.S vaccination and SARS-CoV-2 variants. Study at large: Vaccine-arm donor from the placebo-controlled COV1001 Ad26.COV2.S trial. Study-wide results and caveats: Total T cell responses, in the TCR breadth and depth analyses, may have been underestimated.

Sequenced by immunoSEQ multiplex PCR; TCRdb stores in-frame clones only, minus some. The table includes 350,000 to 400,000 clones, roughly nine tenths detected once. Treatment here: approximately 18 received Ad26.COV2.S at low or high dose, single or two shots; about five received placebo; per-sample allocation not given. Specimen acquisition occurred on day 63 following the initial vaccine or placebo injection. With regard to this clone: As yet, its antigen is unknown.

Germline V lookup: CDR1 KGHSH, CDR2 LQKENI. V was pared by 3 bases and J by 1 base, with 15 bases between. The length of the CDR3 is 16 residues. This specimen was peripheral blood, taken in a trial of Ad26.COV2.S vaccine versus placebo. This chain links TRBV18 with TRBJ2-5; D is perhaps TRBD1 (7 bases). The source is a person between 18 and 65 years old who received the Ad26.COV2.S COVID-19 vaccine or a placebo. CDR3: CASSPRGRTAQETQYF. The CDR3 DNA is TGTGCCAGCTCACCCAGGGGGAGGACAGCCCAAGAGACCCAGTACTTC.